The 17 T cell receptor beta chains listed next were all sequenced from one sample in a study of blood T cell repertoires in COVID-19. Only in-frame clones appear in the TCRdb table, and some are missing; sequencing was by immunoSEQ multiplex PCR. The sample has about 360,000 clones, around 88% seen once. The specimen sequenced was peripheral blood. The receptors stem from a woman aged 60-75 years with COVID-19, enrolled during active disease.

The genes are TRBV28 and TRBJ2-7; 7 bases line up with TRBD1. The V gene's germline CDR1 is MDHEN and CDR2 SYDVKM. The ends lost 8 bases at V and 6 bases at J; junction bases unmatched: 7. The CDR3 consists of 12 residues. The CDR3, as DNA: TGTGCCAGCTGGACAGGAGCCTCCGAGCAGTACTTC. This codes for CASWTGASEQYF.

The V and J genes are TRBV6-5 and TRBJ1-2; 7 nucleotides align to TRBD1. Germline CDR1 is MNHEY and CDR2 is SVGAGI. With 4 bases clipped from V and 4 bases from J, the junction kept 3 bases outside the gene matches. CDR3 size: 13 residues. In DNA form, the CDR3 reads TGTGCCAGCAGTTCGACAGGGTCCTATGGCTACACCTTC. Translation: CASSSTGSYGYTF.

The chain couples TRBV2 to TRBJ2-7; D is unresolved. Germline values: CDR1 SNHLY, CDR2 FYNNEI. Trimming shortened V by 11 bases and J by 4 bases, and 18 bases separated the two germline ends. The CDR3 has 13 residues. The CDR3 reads CAFISYISYEQYF. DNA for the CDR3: TGTGCCTTCATATCGTACATTTCGTACGAGCAGTACTTC.

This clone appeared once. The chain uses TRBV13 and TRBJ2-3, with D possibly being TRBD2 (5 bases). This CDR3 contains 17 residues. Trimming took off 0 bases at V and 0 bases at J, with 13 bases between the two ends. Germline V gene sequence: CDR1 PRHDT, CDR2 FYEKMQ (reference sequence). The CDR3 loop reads CASSLGRGGPSTDTQYF. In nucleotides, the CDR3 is TGTGCCAGCAGCTTAGGCCGGGGTGGCCCGAGCACAGATACGCAGTATTTT.

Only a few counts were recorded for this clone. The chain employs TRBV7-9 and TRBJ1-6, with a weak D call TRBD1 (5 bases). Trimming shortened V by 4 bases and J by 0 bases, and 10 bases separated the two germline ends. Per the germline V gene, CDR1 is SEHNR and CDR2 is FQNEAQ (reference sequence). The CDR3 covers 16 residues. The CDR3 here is CASSSLGGSYNSPLHF. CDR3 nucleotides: TGTGCCAGCAGCTCCCTCGGGGGCTCCTATAATTCACCCCTCCACTTT.

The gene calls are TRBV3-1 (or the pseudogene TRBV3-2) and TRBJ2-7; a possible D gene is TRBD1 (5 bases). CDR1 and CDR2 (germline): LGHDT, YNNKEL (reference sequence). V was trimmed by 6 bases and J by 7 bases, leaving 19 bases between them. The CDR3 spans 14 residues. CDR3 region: CASRNLQGPREQYF. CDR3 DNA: TGTGCCAGCAGAAACCTCCAGGGCCCTCGGGAGCAGTACTTC.

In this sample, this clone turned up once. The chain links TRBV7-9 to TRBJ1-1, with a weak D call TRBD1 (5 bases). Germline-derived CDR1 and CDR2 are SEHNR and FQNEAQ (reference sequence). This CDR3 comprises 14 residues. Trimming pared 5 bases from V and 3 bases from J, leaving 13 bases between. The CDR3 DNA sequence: TGTGCCAGCAGCCCGACGGAGGGGTACACTGAAGCTTTCTTT. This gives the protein CASSPTEGYTEAFF.

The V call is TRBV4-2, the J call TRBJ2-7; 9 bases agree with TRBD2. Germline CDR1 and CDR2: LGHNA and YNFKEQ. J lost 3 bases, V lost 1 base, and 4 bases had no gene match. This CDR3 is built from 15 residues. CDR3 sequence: CASSQAASGDYEQYF. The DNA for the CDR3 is TGTGCCAGCAGCCAAGCGGCTAGCGGGGACTACGAGCAGTACTTC.

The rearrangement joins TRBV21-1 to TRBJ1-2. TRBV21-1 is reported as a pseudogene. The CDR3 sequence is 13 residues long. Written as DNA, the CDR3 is TGTGCCAGCAGCTGTACCCCGGGGGATGGCTACACCTTC. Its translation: CASSCTPGDGYTF.

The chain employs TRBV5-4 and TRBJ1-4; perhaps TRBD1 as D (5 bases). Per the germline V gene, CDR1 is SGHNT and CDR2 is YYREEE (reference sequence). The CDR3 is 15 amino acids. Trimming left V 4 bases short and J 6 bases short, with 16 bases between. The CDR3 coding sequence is TGTGCCAGCAGCGCGGACGACAGAAGTTATGAAAAACTGTTTTTT. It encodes CASSADDRSYEKLFF.

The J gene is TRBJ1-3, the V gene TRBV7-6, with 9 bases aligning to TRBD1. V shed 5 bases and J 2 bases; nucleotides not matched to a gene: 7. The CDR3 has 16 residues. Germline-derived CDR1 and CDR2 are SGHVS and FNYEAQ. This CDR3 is CASSPGQGFTGNTIYF. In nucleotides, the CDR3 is TGTGCCAGCAGCCCGGGACAGGGCTTCACTGGAAACACCATATATTTT.

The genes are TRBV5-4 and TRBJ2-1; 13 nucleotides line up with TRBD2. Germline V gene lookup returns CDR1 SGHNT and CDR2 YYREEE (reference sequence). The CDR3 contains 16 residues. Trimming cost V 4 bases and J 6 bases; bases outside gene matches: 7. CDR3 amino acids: CASSGGGTSGANEQFF. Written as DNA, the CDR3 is TGTGCCAGCAGCGGGGGAGGGACTAGCGGGGCCAATGAGCAGTTCTTC.

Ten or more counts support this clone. This CDR3 is CASSKTGSYEQYF. Here the CDR3 DNA reads TGCGCCAGCAGTAAAACAGGGTCCTACGAGCAGTACTTC. The chain recombines TRBV10-1 with TRBJ2-7, with D possibly matching TRBD1 (6 bases). The V and J ends lost 5 bases and 1 base respectively, with 9 bases between them. The CDR3 is 13 residues long. In germline, CDR1 is WNHNN, CDR2 SYGVQD (reference sequence).

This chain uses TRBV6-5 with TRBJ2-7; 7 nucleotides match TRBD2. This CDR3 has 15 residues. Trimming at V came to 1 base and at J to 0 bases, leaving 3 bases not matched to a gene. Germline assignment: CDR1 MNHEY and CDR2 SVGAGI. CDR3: CASSYYPGGSYEQYF. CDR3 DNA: TGTGCCAGCAGTTACTACCCGGGGGGCTCCTACGAGCAGTACTTC.

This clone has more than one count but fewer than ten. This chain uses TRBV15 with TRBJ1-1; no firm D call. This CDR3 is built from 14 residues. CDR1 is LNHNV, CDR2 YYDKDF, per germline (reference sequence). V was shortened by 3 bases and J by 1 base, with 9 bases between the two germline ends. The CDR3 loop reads CATSSSYRNTEAFF. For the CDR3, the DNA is TGTGCCACCAGCAGCAGTTACAGGAACACTGAAGCTTTCTTT.

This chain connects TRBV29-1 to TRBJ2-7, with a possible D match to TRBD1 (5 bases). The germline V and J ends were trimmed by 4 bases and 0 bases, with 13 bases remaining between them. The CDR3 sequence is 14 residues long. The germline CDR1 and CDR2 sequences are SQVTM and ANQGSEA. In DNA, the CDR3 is TGCAGCGTTGCAGGGCTCCATAGCTCCTACGAGCAGTACTTC. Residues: CSVAGLHSSYEQYF.

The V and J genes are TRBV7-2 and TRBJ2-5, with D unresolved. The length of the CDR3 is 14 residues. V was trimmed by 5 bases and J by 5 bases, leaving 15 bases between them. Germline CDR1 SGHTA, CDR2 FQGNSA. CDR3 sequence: CASSRLASSETQYF. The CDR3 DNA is TGTGCCAGCAGCCGGCTGGCTAGTTCTGAGACCCAGTACTTC. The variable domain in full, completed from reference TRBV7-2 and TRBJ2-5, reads GAGVSQSPSNKVTEKGKDVELRCDPISGHTALYWYRQSLGQGLEFLIYFQGNSAPDKSGLPSDRFSAERTGGSVSTLTIQRTQQEDSAVYLCASSRLASSETQYFGPGTRLLVL.